Each of the 18 T cell receptor beta chains below was sequenced from the same sample in a study of T cell repertoires in cytomegalovirus infection. TCRdb re-derived calls from the reads in MiXCR, one entry per CDR3 protein. The table records fewer than 350,000 distinct CDR3 sequences, more than 8% of them present only once. Source material: PBMCs. The receptor set was obtained from a human donor in good health (CMV status not recorded). Some clones in this sample may be carry-over from other donors' samples.

The chain uses TRBV5-6 and TRBJ2-1; possibly TRBD2 for D (5 bases). The CDR3 has 14 residues. Between the trimmed V and J ends, which lost 4 bases and 10 bases, there was a span of 18 bases. The germline V gene has CDR1 SGHDT and CDR2 YYEEEE. The CDR3 reads CASSNPGTSKEQFF. The CDR3 DNA sequence: TGTGCCAGCAGCAATCCGGGAACCTCCAAGGAGCAGTTCTTC.

This clonotype was seen many times. V and J are TRBV20-1 and TRBJ1-1; TRBD1 aligns across 8 bases. Germline V gene data show CDR1 as DFQATT and CDR2 as SNEGSKA (reference sequence). V gave up 6 bases and J gave up 1 base; unmatched junction bases: 7. CDR3 size: 14 residues. CDR3 nucleotides: TGCAGTGCAAGTCGGACAGGGCAGAACACTGAAGCTTTCTTT. Translating it yields CSASRTGQNTEAFF.

This clonotype appeared many times. This sequence joins TRBV6-2 or TRBV6-3 and TRBJ2-1, with D maybe TRBD1 (6 bases). V lost 7 bases, J lost 3 bases, and 13 bases lay in between. Germline CDR1 MNHEY, CDR2 SVGEGT. This CDR3 region has 14 residues. The CDR3 DNA reads as TGTGCCAGCAACACGAGGACAGTCTACAATGAGCAGTTCTTC. This sequence encodes CASNTRTVYNEQFF.

J is TRBJ2-7 and V is TRBV2; the D call may be TRBD1 or TRBD2 (5 bases each). Looked up from germline, CDR1 is SNHLY and CDR2 is FYNNEI. V was pared by 8 bases and J by 1 base, with 12 bases between. The CDR3 length is 13 residues. CDR3 sequence (DNA): TGTGCCAGCGGGACCGAGGGATCCTACGAGCAGTACTTC. As protein: CASGTEGSYEQYF.

This chain links TRBV20-1 with TRBJ1-5; a weak D match, TRBD1 (5 bases). Trimming took off 3 bases at V and 7 bases at J, with 16 bases between the two ends. The CDR3 spans 14 residues. The germline gives CDR1 DFQATT, CDR2 SNEGSKA (reference sequence). CDR3 nucleotide sequence: TGCAGTGCTAGGGGCGTGGGGGTCGAGCAGCCCCAGCATTTT. Translating gives CSARGVGVEQPQHF.

The chain is built from TRBV28 and TRBJ2-1, with D unclear. This CDR3 is 13 amino acids long. V lost 2 bases and J lost 6, with 8 bases in between. Germline assignment: CDR1 MDHEN and CDR2 SYDVKM. CDR3 in amino acids: CASSLRHSNEQFF. DNA for the CDR3: TGTGCCAGCAGTTTAAGGCACAGCAATGAGCAGTTCTTC.

This clonotype was observed many times. The chain recombines TRBV7-8 with TRBJ2-4, with a weak D call TRBD1 (5 bases). The CDR3 loop spans 13 amino acids. Deletions cut 4 bases from V and 8 bases from J, with 12 bases between. The germline V gene encodes CDR1 SGHVS and CDR2 FQNEAQ. The CDR3 nucleotides are TGTGCCAGCAGCTCGATCAGGGTGGACATTCAGTACTTC. It encodes CASSSIRVDIQYF.

This clonotype appeared a few times. The chain links TRBV20-1 to TRBJ2-3, with 7 bases that match TRBD2. The J segment lost 6 bases and the V segment lost 6 bases, leaving 9 bases of the junction unmatched. This CDR3 region has 13 residues. CDR1 is DFQATT, CDR2 SNEGSKA, per germline (reference sequence). This chain's CDR3 is CSAHSGAGDTQYF. DNA of the CDR3: TGCAGTGCCCACAGCGGGGCGGGGGATACGCAGTATTTT.

On this clonotype itself: The junction departs from germline at one end; a sequencing error may be responsible. V and J are TRBV7-2 and TRBJ2-1; no clear D gene. The germline gives CDR1 SGHTA, CDR2 FQGNSA. This CDR3 comprises 15 residues. CDR3 protein: CAGSLGLGSYNEQFF. The CDR3 DNA is TGTGCCGGCAGCTTAGGCCTAGGATCCTACAATGAGCAGTTCTTC. Full variable domain (remainder filled in from reference TRBV7-2 and TRBJ2-1): GAGVSQSPSNKVTEKGKDVELRCDPISGHTALYWYRQSLGQGLEFLIYFQGNSAPDKSGLPSDRFSAERTGGSVSTLTIQRTQQEDSAVYLCAGSLGLGSYNEQFFGPGTRLTVL.

This clonotype was recorded many times. V and J are TRBV28 and TRBJ1-1; D remains ambiguous. Germline loops: CDR1 MDHEN, CDR2 SYDVKM. The V end lost 5 bases, the J end lost 5 bases, and 15 bases lay between the germline ends. This CDR3 is 14 amino acids long. CDR3 sequence (DNA): TGTGCCAGCAGTCCCCAGCGACGTAGGACTGAAGCTTTCTTT. Translated: CASSPQRRRTEAFF. Based on the CDR3 plus reference TRBV28 and TRBJ1-1, the full variable domain is DVKVTQSSRYLVKRTGEKVFLECVQDMDHENMFWYRQDPGLGLRLIYFSYDVKMKEKGDIPEGYSVSREKKERFSLILESASTNQTSMYLCASSPQRRRTEAFFGQGTRLTVV.

This clonotype was detected only a few times. V and J are TRBV6-6 and TRBJ2-7; the D is unclear. Germline V CDR1 and CDR2: MNHNY, SVGAGI (reference sequence). V was pared by 0 bases and J by 5 bases, with 2 bases between. The CDR3 is 11 amino acids. The CDR3 nucleotides read TGTGCCAGCAGTTACTCAGACGAGCAGTACTTC. Amino acid sequence: CASSYSDEQYF.

This clonotype has ten or more counts. V and J are TRBV7-2 and TRBJ1-4; no clear D. With 0 bases removed from V and 4 bases from J, the gap between germline ends came to 6 bases. There are 14 residues in the CDR3. Germline V gene data show CDR1 as SGHTA and CDR2 as FQGNSA. CDR3 coding DNA: TGTGCCAGCAGCTTAGCTCAGGTTAATGAAAAACTGTTTTTT. Translating gives CASSLAQVNEKLFF.

This clonotype showed up many times. V and J are TRBV7-9 and TRBJ2-3; 11 nucleotides align to TRBD2. The germline CDR1 and CDR2 sequences are SEHNR and FQNEAQ (reference sequence). This CDR3 spans 16 amino acids. V lost 3 bases to trimming and J lost 4 bases; unmatched junction nucleotides: 6. In nucleotides, the CDR3 is TGTGCCAGCAGCTTTAGCGGGGGGGTAACGGCAGATACGCAGTATTTT. Translating gives CASSFSGGVTADTQYF.

This clonotype was recorded at least ten times. The chain joins TRBV4-2 to TRBJ1-6; perhaps TRBD1 as D (5 bases). CDR1 and CDR2 from the germline V gene are LGHNA and YNFKEQ. The CDR3 covers 16 residues. V shed 0 bases and J shed 5 bases, with 11 bases lying between them. CDR3 sequence (DNA): TGTGCCAGCAGCCAAGATTTGGGACGGAATAATTCACCCCTCCACTTT. Translated: CASSQDLGRNNSPLHF.

This clonotype came up many times. This sequence joins TRBV7-9 and TRBJ1-1; D is uncertain. V was shortened by 0 bases and J by 8 bases, with 13 bases between the two germline ends. The CDR3 consists of 14 residues. The germline CDR1 and CDR2 sequences are SEHNR and FQNEAQ (reference sequence). DNA of the CDR3: TGTGCCAGCAGCTTAGCCCTCACCGAATTCGAAGCTTTCTTT. This codes for CASSLALTEFEAFF.

This clonotype was counted only a few times. The chain couples TRBV5-1 to TRBJ2-2; D is undetermined. Germline CDR1 is SGHRS and CDR2 is YFSETQ. CDR3 length: 13 residues. Trimming removed 5 bases at V and 3 bases at J, with 8 bases between. The CDR3 loop is CASSAIHTGELFF. CDR3 bases: TGCGCCAGCAGTGCTATACACACCGGGGAGCTGTTTTTT.

The chain couples TRBV20-1 to TRBJ2-1, with 7 positions matching TRBD2. Germline values: CDR1 DFQATT, CDR2 SNEGSKA (reference sequence). This CDR3 comprises 12 residues. Trimming took 0 bases from V and 14 from J; bases not matched to a gene: 7. CDR3 sequence reads: CSARDGGGPEFF. The DNA for the CDR3 is TGCAGTGCTAGAGATGGGGGAGGGCCGGAGTTCTTC.

This clonotype appeared many times. This sequence joins TRBV7-6 and TRBJ1-3, with TRBD1 as a possible D gene (6 bases). The CDR3 has 18 amino acids. V lost 5 bases and J 0 bases, leaving 20 bases between the germline ends. CDR1 is SGHVS and CDR2 is FNYEAQ in the germline V gene. The CDR3 nucleotides are TGTGCCAGCAGCCTGACCATTGACAGGACCCTCTCTGGAAACACCATATATTTT. This gives the protein CASSLTIDRTLSGNTIYF.